This T cell receptor (beta chain) emerged from a study of blood T cell repertoires in COVID-19. This CDR3 contains 13 residues. Germline V CDR1 and CDR2: LNHDA, SQIVND (reference sequence). Trimming removed 3 bases from V and 2 bases from J, with 5 bases in between. Using immunoSEQ multiplex PCR, the repertoire was profiled, and TCRdb retains in-frame clones only, with some absent. The sample includes 250,000 to 300,000 clones, about 87% of them seen just once. The chain uses TRBV19 and TRBJ2-1; D not resolved. The TCR sequence derives from a woman in her fifties or sixties with COVID-19, enrolled during active disease. Sequencing was performed on peripheral blood. The chain's CDR3 is CASSIVTYNEQFF. CDR3 in DNA: TGTGCCAGTAGTATTGTCACCTACAATGAGCAGTTCTTC.